The clone carrying this T cell receptor (beta chain) was detected many times. What it binds is not known. The data were taken from a study of Graves' ophthalmopathy and Graves' hyperthyroidism. Study results and caveats: Ophthalmopathy progression was predicted with around 71% sensitivity and about 72% specificity.

Amplification of the TCR beta CDR3 regions used RNA transcripts (as template). An initial RT-PCR round employing HTBI primers preceded a second-round multiplex PCR. Using its own MiXCR run on the multiplex PCR reads, TCRdb lists one record per CDR3 protein. The profile covers under 400,000 distinct CDR3 sequences, with under 20% appearing a single time and 9% to 15% taken by the ten largest. Under 3 months in duration, the ophthalmopathy in affected donors had moderate-to-severe activity, CAS ≥3 and NOSPECS ≥4. Germline values: CDR1 MNHEY, CDR2 SVGEGT. With 8 bases removed from V and 0 bases from J, the gap between germline ends came to 10 bases. This CDR3 is built from 13 residues.

This receptor was identified in an adult man with Graves' ophthalmopathy. The genes are TRBV6-2 or TRBV6-3 and TRBJ1-2; no clear D. The sequenced sample consisted of peripheral blood. In DNA form, the CDR3 reads TGTGCCAGCTTTAGAGGGACTAACTATGGCTACACCTTC. This gives the protein CASFRGTNYGYTF.